Following are 20 T cell receptor beta chains from one sample sequenced in a study of blood T cell repertoires in COVID-19. Using immunoSEQ multiplex PCR, the repertoire was profiled, and TCRdb retains in-frame clones only, with some absent. This sample has 200,000 to 300,000 clones, with 85% to 90% found just once. The sequenced sample consisted of PBMCs or T cells enriched from blood (not recorded which). The receptor set was obtained from a man aged 35 to 55 who had recovered from COVID-19.

This clone was detected only once. The chain carries TRBV6-2 or TRBV6-3 and TRBJ2-4; D might be TRBD1 (5 bases). This CDR3 region has 17 residues. Germline V lookup: CDR1 MNHEY, CDR2 SVGEGT. The V gene lost 5 bases and the J gene lost 2 bases, with 19 bases spanning the gap. This chain's CDR3 is CASSPNSRVGSKNIQYF. The CDR3, as DNA: TGTGCCAGCAGTCCAAACTCCAGGGTCGGGTCCAAAAACATTCAGTACTTC.

This clone was seen a few times. The gene calls are TRBV12-3 or TRBV12-4 and TRBJ1-4; 9 bases are a match to TRBD1. This CDR3 is built from 13 residues. J was trimmed by 8 bases and V by 5 bases; bases with no gene match: 3. Here the CDR3 reads CASSVGQGEKLFF. The CDR3 nucleotides read TGTGCCAGCAGTGTGGGACAGGGAGAAAAACTGTTTTTT.

V usage is TRBV2 and J usage is TRBJ2-3; a possible D gene is TRBD2 (6 bases). The V gene lost 0 bases and the J gene lost 0 bases, with 13 bases spanning the gap. Looked up from germline, CDR1 is SNHLY and CDR2 is FYNNEI. This CDR3 region has 17 residues. CDR3 amino acids: CASSEAEGISSTDTQYF. As DNA, the CDR3 is TGTGCCAGCAGTGAAGCGGAGGGGATCTCTAGCACAGATACGCAGTATTTT.

This sequence joins TRBV12-3 or TRBV12-4 and TRBJ1-5; 9 nucleotides line up with TRBD1. The V and J ends lost 7 bases and 6 bases, in that order; junction bases with no gene match: 4. The CDR3 sequence is 13 residues long. CDR3 loop: CASNRTGVQPQHF. CDR3 nucleotides: TGTGCCAGCAACCGGACAGGGGTTCAGCCCCAGCATTTT.

V is TRBV27 and J is TRBJ1-4, with D possibly matching TRBD1 (6 bases). Germline loops: CDR1 MNHEY, CDR2 SMNVEV (reference sequence). V was trimmed by 0 bases and J by 7 bases, leaving 9 bases between them. This CDR3 has 14 amino acids. The CDR3: CASSLSGAVEKLFF. The CDR3 nucleotides read TGTGCCAGCAGTTTATCGGGGGCTGTTGAAAAACTGTTTTTT.

J is TRBJ2-5 and V is TRBV4-2; no clear D. Germline V CDR1 and CDR2: LGHNA, YNFKEQ. This CDR3 comprises 14 residues. V dropped 0 bases and J dropped 7 bases, with 12 bases sitting between them. CDR3 coding DNA: TGTGCCAGCAGCCAAGAATTAAGGTCGGGGACCCAGTACTTC. Protein product: CASSQELRSGTQYF.

This chain connects TRBV7-8 to TRBJ2-7; D is possibly TRBD1 (6 bases). The CDR3 has 13 residues. Germline V CDR1 and CDR2: SGHVS, FQNEAQ. The V end was cut by 10 bases, the J end by 0 bases, with 13 bases between. CDR3 sequence reads: CATDKGDSYEQYF. The CDR3 DNA sequence: TGTGCCACCGACAAGGGGGACTCCTACGAGCAGTACTTC.

CDR3 sequence (DNA): TGTGCCAGAAGTCCGCAACCGGACAGGCCGTGCGGTGGCAATCAGCCCCAGCATTTT. Protein sequence: CARSPQPDRPCGGNQPQHF. This chain connects TRBV7-5 to TRBJ1-5; TRBD1 reflects the table's D call only, with no check against the DNA. TRBV7-5 is assigned pseudogene status. This CDR3 has 19 amino acids.

This clone was picked up a small number of times. The chain carries TRBV6-4 and TRBJ2-1, with 11 nucleotides matching TRBD1. The CDR3 length is 14 residues. Trimming took 6 bases from V and 9 from J; bases not matched to a gene: 7. The germline V gene encodes CDR1 MRHNA and CDR2 SNTAGT. The CDR3 is CASSGTGGVTEQFF. CDR3 coding DNA: TGTGCCAGCAGCGGGACAGGGGGGGTCACTGAGCAGTTCTTC.

The chain uses TRBV19 and TRBJ1-5, with unresolved D. The V end was cut by 5 bases, the J end by 6 bases, with 14 bases between. This CDR3 is built from 14 residues. Germline V CDR1 and CDR2: LNHDA, SQIVND (reference sequence). The CDR3 coding sequence is TGTGCCAGTAGTCTTCAGGATGATAGTCAGCCCCAGCATTTT. It encodes CASSLQDDSQPQHF.

In its sample, this clone was seen once. The chain combines TRBV18 with TRBJ2-6; 7 nucleotides align to TRBD1. CDR1 is KGHSH and CDR2 is LQKENI in the germline V gene. The CDR3 length is 18 residues. Trimming at V came to 6 bases and at J to 0 bases, leaving 11 bases not matched to a gene. This CDR3 reads CASSPETGLSSGANVLTF. The CDR3 nucleotides read TGTGCCAGCTCTCCCGAGACAGGGCTGAGCTCTGGGGCCAACGTCCTGACTTTC.

The chain couples TRBV18 to TRBJ1-5, with D maybe TRBD1 (5 bases). The V gene lost 0 bases and the J gene lost 7 bases, with 19 bases spanning the gap. Germline V lookup: CDR1 KGHSH, CDR2 LQKENI. The CDR3 runs to 17 residues. The CDR3 region has the DNA TGTGCCAGCTCACCACCTCCGTATCGACAGAGGATCCAGCCCCAGCATTTT. Translation: CASSPPPYRQRIQPQHF.

J is TRBJ1-1 and V is TRBV6-5, with 9 bases fitting TRBD1. This CDR3 region has 15 residues. V gave up 7 bases and J gave up 2 bases; unmatched junction bases: 8. Germline V gene data show CDR1 as MNHEY and CDR2 as SVGAGI. Written as DNA, the CDR3 is TGTGCCAGCAACCCCCCGGGACAGGGTAACACTGAAGCTTTCTTT. Translation: CASNPPGQGNTEAFF.

The CDR3 loop reads CASSLEVVGASYGYTF. CDR3 DNA: TGTGCCAGCAGCTTAGAGGTGGTAGGGGCGAGCTATGGCTACACCTTC. The chain recombines TRBV7-9 with TRBJ1-2; weak D call: TRBD1 (5 bases). The germline V gene encodes CDR1 SEHNR and CDR2 FQNEAQ (reference sequence). This CDR3 contains 16 residues. V was shortened by 1 base and J by 4 bases, with 16 bases between the two germline ends.

The J gene is TRBJ2-1, the V gene TRBV5-1; 9 positions agree with TRBD1. J was trimmed by 5 bases and V by 3 bases; bases with no gene match: 9. CDR1 and CDR2 (germline): SGHRS, YFSETQ. The CDR3 covers 16 residues. CDR3 sequence reads: CASSSEQGALHNEQFF. CDR3 DNA sequence: TGCGCCAGCAGCTCCGAACAGGGGGCATTACACAATGAGCAGTTCTTC.

The J gene is TRBJ1-2, the V gene TRBV12-3 or TRBV12-4; tentative D call: TRBD1 (6 bases). Deletions cut 6 bases from V and 7 bases from J, with 15 bases between. The CDR3 is 13 residues long. The CDR3 loop reads CASSSTGKGGYTF. For the CDR3, the DNA is TGTGCCAGCAGCTCCACAGGGAAGGGTGGCTACACCTTC.

This sequence joins TRBV6-2 or TRBV6-3 and TRBJ1-5, with D perhaps matching TRBD1 (6 bases). Trimming took 5 bases from V and 4 from J, leaving 12 bases between them. CDR3 length equals 14 residues. Germline-derived CDR1 and CDR2 are MNHEY and SVGEGT. The CDR3 region has the DNA TGTGCCAGCAGTCGGGGGGCGATTAATCAGCCCCAGCATTTT. Its protein product is CASSRGAINQPQHF.

V gene TRBV19 combines with J gene TRBJ2-7; TRBD1 might be the D (6 bases). Per germline, CDR1 LNHDA and CDR2 SQIVND (reference sequence). The CDR3 extends over 14 amino acids. Trimming stripped 4 bases from V and 2 bases from J, with 12 bases between. The CDR3 region is CASSSYRVPYEQYF. CDR3 sequence (DNA): TGTGCCAGTAGTAGCTACAGGGTCCCCTACGAGCAGTACTTC.

The V call is TRBV3-1 (or the pseudogene TRBV3-2), the J call TRBJ2-5; 8 bases align to TRBD2. Germline V gives CDR1 LGHDT, CDR2 YNNKEL (reference sequence). This CDR3 has 15 amino acids. The trim removed 0 bases at V and 7 bases at J, leaving 7 bases unmatched. Written as DNA, the CDR3 is TGTGCCAGCAGCCAAGACTGGTCGGGGGGGACGACCCAGTACTTC. Its protein product is CASSQDWSGGTTQYF.

The CDR3 protein is CATSRGQVETEAFF. Written as DNA, the CDR3 is TGTGCCACCAGCAGAGGACAAGTTGAGACTGAAGCTTTCTTT. The chain carries TRBV15 and TRBJ1-1; D is ambiguous. The germline V gene has CDR1 LNHNV and CDR2 YYDKDF (reference sequence). The CDR3 sequence is 14 residues long. Trimming pared 1 base from V and 5 bases from J, leaving 11 bases between.